This T cell receptor beta chain was captured by sequencing in a study of blood T cell repertoires in COVID-19. Study details: Material from acute and convalescent COVID-19 was sourced from the United States, Italy and Spain. PBMCs, B-cell-depleted T cells, or T cells were the source of the cDNA or gDNA that made up the material.

Trimming left V 5 bases short and J 3 bases short, with 17 bases between. The germline gives CDR1 SGHTA, CDR2 FQGNSA. The CDR3 has 15 residues. In the authors' methods: Amplification with reference gene primers provided the estimates of nucleated cell counts. The repertoire was sequenced with immunoSEQ multiplex PCR; TCRdb's copy has only in-frame clones and lacks some. V, J and clone size were drawn from that table, and D and trimming were deduced from the DNA. The repertoire consists of about 140,000 clones, with 75% to 90% occurring once and the leading ten covering about 2.5%. The source of this sequence is a man between 50 and 59 years old with active COVID-19. Sequences were obtained from peripheral blood. The chain carries TRBV7-2 and TRBJ2-7, with D possibly matching TRBD1 (7 bases). In DNA, the CDR3 is TGTGCCAGCAGCCCGCGGGACAGACCGTACTACGAGCAGTACTTC. Its translation: CASSPRDRPYYEQYF. The full variable domain, in which reference TRBV7-2 and TRBJ2-7 provide the parts outside the CDR3, is GAGVSQSPSNKVTEKGKDVELRCDPISGHTALYWYRQSLGQGLEFLIYFQGNSAPDKSGLPSDRFSAERTGGSVSTLTIQRTQQEDSAVYLCASSPRDRPYYEQYFGPGTRLTVT.